At least ten counts were recorded for the clone carrying this TCR beta chain. Its matching antigen is unknown. The read gets to within 3 residues of the CDR3 end, and the germline J gene fills in the rest. These data belong to a study of T cell clonality in common variable immunodeficiency. Points from the study as a whole: TCRbeta clonality was increased in CVID versus healthy controls. Links between repertoire features and CVID complications were heterogeneity-limited.

The germline gives CDR1 DFQATT, CDR2 SNEGSKA (reference sequence). V lost 1 base, J lost 4 bases, and 2 bases stayed unmatched. This CDR3 is built from 14 residues. The method was immunoSEQ multiplex PCR; TCRdb's version includes in-frame clones alone and lacks a portion of them. The sample was found to contain 35,000 or so clones, and every one recurs. The chain carries TRBV20-1 and TRBJ2-1, with 9 positions matching TRBD2. The source of this sequence is a person between 18 and 75 years old in good health. Sequenced: peripheral blood mononuclear cells. Partial CDR3 DNA: TGCAGTGCTAGAGGGACTAGCGAGTACAATGAG. Translation gives CSARGTSEYNE. The entire CDR3 reads CSARGTSEYNEQFF.